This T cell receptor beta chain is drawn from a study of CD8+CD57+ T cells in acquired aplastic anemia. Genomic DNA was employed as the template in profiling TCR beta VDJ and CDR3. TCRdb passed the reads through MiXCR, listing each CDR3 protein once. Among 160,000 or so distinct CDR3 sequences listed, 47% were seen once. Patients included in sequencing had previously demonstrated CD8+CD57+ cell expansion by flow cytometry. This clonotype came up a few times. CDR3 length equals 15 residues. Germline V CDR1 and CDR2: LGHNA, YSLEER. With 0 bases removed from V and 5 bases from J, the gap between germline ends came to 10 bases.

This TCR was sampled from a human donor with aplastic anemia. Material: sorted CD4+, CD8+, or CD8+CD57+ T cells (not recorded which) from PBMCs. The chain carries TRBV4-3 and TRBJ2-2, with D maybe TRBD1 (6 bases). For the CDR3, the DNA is TGCGCCAGCAGCCAAGAAACAGGGCAGACCGGGGAGCTGTTTTTT. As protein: CASSQETGQTGELFF.